This TCR beta chain was captured by sequencing in a study of Ad26.COV2.S vaccination and SARS-CoV-2 variants. Using immunoSEQ multiplex PCR, the repertoire was profiled, and TCRdb retains in-frame clones only, with some absent. Of hundreds of thousands of clones listed, 75% to 90% were seen once; the top ten hold approximately 5%. Documented treatment: around 19 received Ad26.COV2.S at low or high dose, single or two shots; about 5 received placebo; per-sample allocation not given. Samples analyzed were those drawn on day 63 after the first vaccine or placebo injection. General study results and limits: Estimates derived from TCR breadth and depth analyses may have underestimated total T cell responses.

V shed 3 bases and J shed 1 base, with 6 bases lying between them. The CDR3 has 13 residues. On this clone itself: Its specificity is not known. Additional DNA sequences in this sample encode the identical CDR3.

The chain has TRBV12-3 or TRBV12-4 and TRBJ1-1; no clear D gene. This clonotype was sampled from a person between 18 and 60 years old who received the Ad26.COV2.S COVID-19 vaccine or a placebo. The specimen was peripheral blood, collected in a trial of Ad26.COV2.S vaccine versus placebo. The CDR3, as DNA: TGTGCCAGCAGTTTGCGGGGGAACACTGAAGCTTTCTTT. Translation gives CASSLRGNTEAFF.